A single sample gave rise to the 19 T cell receptor beta chains below, sequenced in a study of T cell responses to AZD1222 COVID-19 vaccine. Assay used: immunoSEQ multiplex PCR; TCRdb lists only in-frame clones, some missing. The sample has 180,000 or so clones; around 93% are singletons. Sequences were derived from peripheral blood, sampled 28 days after the second dose of the MenACWY control vaccine. Source of these receptors: an adult who received the MenACWY meningococcal vaccine as a control.

The V gene is TRBV7-9, the J gene TRBJ1-1, with TRBD1 identical over 9 bases. Per germline, CDR1 SEHNR and CDR2 FQNEAQ (reference sequence). V lost 0 bases, J lost 4 bases, and 0 bases stayed unmatched. CDR3 length equals 14 residues. CDR3 coding DNA: TGTGCCAGCAGCTTAGCACAGGGGGCCACTGAAGCTTTCTTT. Its translation: CASSLAQGATEAFF.

The chain joins TRBV3-1 (or the pseudogene TRBV3-2) to TRBJ2-7; D is perhaps TRBD1 or TRBD2 (7 bases each). This CDR3 comprises 14 residues. Germline V gene sequence: CDR1 LGHDT, CDR2 YNNKEL (reference sequence). Trimming stripped 2 bases from V and 6 bases from J, with 14 bases between. CDR3 bases: TGTGCCAGCAGCCAAATGTCAGGGGGGGGCGAGCAGTACTTC. Its protein product is CASSQMSGGGEQYF.

V and J are TRBV11-2 and TRBJ1-1; D gene ambiguous. The length of the CDR3 is 14 residues. Germline V gives CDR1 SGHAT, CDR2 FQNNGV. The V end lost 2 bases, the J end lost 4 bases, and 11 bases lay between the germline ends. CDR3 DNA: TGTGCCAGCAGCTTAAGTCAGGAAGGCACTGAAGCTTTCTTT. Translated, it gives CASSLSQEGTEAFF.

The chain carries TRBV28 and TRBJ1-5; D unresolved. The CDR3 consists of 15 residues. The germline CDR1 and CDR2 sequences are MDHEN and SYDVKM. V lost 3 bases and J 0 bases, leaving 9 bases between the germline ends. The CDR3 DNA reads as TGTGCCAGCAGTTTGCATTCGAATAGCAATCAGCCCCAGCATTTT. Protein product: CASSLHSNSNQPQHF. Drawing the rest from reference TRBV28 and TRBJ1-5, the complete variable domain is DVKVTQSSRYLVKRTGEKVFLECVQDMDHENMFWYRQDPGLGLRLIYFSYDVKMKEKGDIPEGYSVSREKKERFSLILESASTNQTSMYLCASSLHSNSNQPQHFGDGTRLSIL.

This clone was counted a single time. The chain carries TRBV19 and TRBJ1-2; D perhaps matches TRBD1 (6 bases). Trimming removed 3 bases at V and 4 bases at J, with 18 bases between. The germline gives CDR1 LNHDA, CDR2 SQIVND (reference sequence). The CDR3 covers 16 residues. Here the CDR3 reads CASSMGAPGQGYGYTF. The CDR3, as DNA: TGTGCCAGTAGTATGGGAGCACCGGGACAAGGCTATGGCTACACCTTC.

The V and J genes are TRBV5-1 and TRBJ2-5; the match to TRBD1 covers 7 bases. CDR3 length: 14 amino acids. The V and J ends lost 4 bases and 5 bases, in that order; junction bases with no gene match: 8. Germline V lookup: CDR1 SGHRS, CDR2 YFSETQ. The chain's CDR3 is CASSPDGTAETQYF. The CDR3 bases are TGCGCCAGCAGCCCGGACGGGACAGCCGAGACCCAGTACTTC.

The chain couples TRBV18 to TRBJ1-4; D gene unclear. The germline V gene encodes CDR1 KGHSH and CDR2 LQKENI. The CDR3 is 14 residues long. Trimming removed 1 base from V and 7 bases from J, with 10 bases in between. CDR3 bases: TGTGCCAGCTCACCACAAGAGAGGGTTGAAAAACTGTTTTTT. Protein: CASSPQERVEKLFF.

The chain employs TRBV4-1 and TRBJ1-4, with 7 bases matching TRBD1. The length of the CDR3 is 16 residues. Per the germline V gene, CDR1 is MGHRA and CDR2 is YSYEKL. V dropped 1 base and J dropped 2; count of bases not matched to a gene: 4. In nucleotides, the CDR3 is TGCGCCAGCAGCCAAGGACAGGGTAGGACTAATGAAAAACTGTTTTTT. Protein product: CASSQGQGRTNEKLFF.

The chain links TRBV7-2 to TRBJ1-1; D gene uncertain. The germline V and J ends were trimmed by 4 bases and 5 bases, with 20 bases remaining between them. Germline CDR1 and CDR2: SGHTA and FQGNSA. CDR3 size: 16 residues. CDR3 nucleotides: TGTGCCAGCAGCTCACCCGGAAACACCCCGAGGACTGAAGCTTTCTTT. It translates to CASSSPGNTPRTEAFF.

V and J are TRBV5-4 and TRBJ2-1; a weak D match, TRBD2 (7 bases). V gave up 2 bases and J gave up 4 bases, with 16 bases separating them. The CDR3 is made up of 16 amino acids. Germline CDR1 SGHNT, CDR2 YYREEE (reference sequence). The CDR3 here is CASSFLTGGTYNEQFF. The DNA of the CDR3 is TGTGCCAGCAGCTTTCTGACGGGGGGCACTTACAATGAGCAGTTCTTC.

This clone has more than one count but fewer than ten. The chain combines TRBV18 with TRBJ1-5; D not certain. There are 13 residues in the CDR3. The germline V gene encodes CDR1 KGHSH and CDR2 LQKENI. The V gene lost 6 bases and the J gene lost 4 bases, with 10 bases spanning the gap. CDR3 residues: CASSDGINQPQHF. The CDR3 nucleotides read TGTGCCAGCTCGGACGGAATAAATCAGCCCCAGCATTTT.

The gene calls are TRBV24-1 and TRBJ1-1; D is perhaps TRBD1 (6 bases). Germline assignment: CDR1 KGHDR and CDR2 SFDVKD. The CDR3 sequence is 16 residues long. V was pared by 0 bases and J by 1 base, with 11 bases between. The CDR3, as DNA: TGTGCCACCAGTGATTTGGGGGGGGCGGAGAACACTGAAGCTTTCTTT. This sequence encodes CATSDLGGAENTEAFF.

The chain is built from TRBV2 and TRBJ1-6, with no clear D. Germline CDR1 SNHLY, CDR2 FYNNEI. The CDR3 spans 14 residues. Trimming shortened V by 7 bases and J by 7 bases, and 14 bases separated the two germline ends. CDR3 nucleotide sequence: TGTGCCAGCACTGAGGCGGGCAGGAATTCACCCCTCCACTTT. This gives the protein CASTEAGRNSPLHF.

The table lists this clone with many counts. J is TRBJ2-7 and V is TRBV12-3 or TRBV12-4; weak D call: TRBD2 (6 bases). The CDR3 covers 13 residues. Trimming removed 5 bases at V and 6 bases at J, with 14 bases between. The CDR3 reads CASSPGGPSEQYF. For the CDR3, the DNA is TGTGCCAGCAGTCCCGGGGGTCCTAGCGAGCAGTACTTC.

This chain connects TRBV7-6 to TRBJ2-3, with a weak D call TRBD2 (6 bases). The CDR3 covers 15 residues. Germline V CDR1 and CDR2: SGHVS, FNYEAQ. Trimming left V 5 bases short and J 2 bases short, with 14 bases between. This CDR3 reads CASSESRGTTDTQYF. DNA for the CDR3: TGTGCCAGCAGCGAGTCGCGGGGCACCACAGATACGCAGTATTTT.

The chain is built from TRBV28 and TRBJ2-1; 7 positions agree with TRBD2. The CDR3 contains 13 residues. Per the germline V gene, CDR1 is MDHEN and CDR2 is SYDVKM. V shed 7 bases and J 6 bases; nucleotides not matched to a gene: 6. In DNA form, the CDR3 reads TGTGCCAGCAACTTGGGCGGGGGCAATGAGCAGTTCTTC. Translated, it gives CASNLGGGNEQFF.

V and J are TRBV4-1 and TRBJ1-5; 9 bases agree with TRBD1. This CDR3 is 13 amino acids long. The ends lost 6 bases at V and 9 bases at J; junction bases unmatched: 6. Germline assignment: CDR1 MGHRA and CDR2 YSYEKL. Here the CDR3 reads CASRPGQGGPQHF. The CDR3 DNA reads TGCGCCAGCAGGCCGGGACAGGGAGGGCCCCAGCATTTT.

The V gene is TRBV5-6, the J gene TRBJ1-1; D gene unclear. Deletions cut 4 bases from V and 4 bases from J, with 14 bases between. Germline CDR1 is SGHDT and CDR2 is YYEEEE. The CDR3 consists of 14 residues. CDR3 amino acids: CASSRDLGTTEAFF. CDR3 sequence (DNA): TGTGCCAGCAGCCGTGACCTGGGAACCACTGAAGCTTTCTTT.

The chain recombines TRBV7-2 with TRBJ2-7, with 7 nucleotides matching TRBD1. The CDR3 has 14 amino acids. The germline V gene has CDR1 SGHTA and CDR2 FQGNSA. V was clipped by 5 bases and J by 2 bases; unmatched bases: 6. This chain's CDR3 is CASSPQQGAYEQYF. The CDR3 region has the DNA TGTGCCAGCAGCCCACAGCAGGGGGCCTACGAGCAGTACTTC.